This T cell receptor beta chain is from a study of T cells in Graves' hyperthyroidism and ophthalmopathy. Clinicians diagnosed patients from clinical symptoms, serum thyroxine and TRAb, thyroid ultrasound and orbital computed tomography. RNA transcripts served as the template for amplifying TCR beta CDR3 regions. Initially, a first-round RT-PCR of the TCR CDR3 employed the HTBI primer set. TCRdb reprocessed the multiplex PCR reads with MiXCR, giving one entry per CDR3 protein. The sample includes under 250,000 distinct CDR3 sequences, more than 20% seen only once; the top ten take approximately 35%. The table lists this clonotype with many counts. Germline V CDR1 and CDR2: MNHEY, SVGAGI. V was clipped by 7 bases and J by 3 bases, with 22 bases between them. This CDR3 is 17 amino acids long.

Sequenced material: blood. The clonotype was recovered from a woman in her thirties or forties with Graves' ophthalmopathy. This sequence joins TRBV6-5 and TRBJ1-5, with a possible D match to TRBD1 (5 bases). In nucleotides, the CDR3 is TGTGCCAGCATTAGAGGACAAGGCACGGCATTCAATCAGCCCCAGCATTTT. Residues: CASIRGQGTAFNQPQHF.